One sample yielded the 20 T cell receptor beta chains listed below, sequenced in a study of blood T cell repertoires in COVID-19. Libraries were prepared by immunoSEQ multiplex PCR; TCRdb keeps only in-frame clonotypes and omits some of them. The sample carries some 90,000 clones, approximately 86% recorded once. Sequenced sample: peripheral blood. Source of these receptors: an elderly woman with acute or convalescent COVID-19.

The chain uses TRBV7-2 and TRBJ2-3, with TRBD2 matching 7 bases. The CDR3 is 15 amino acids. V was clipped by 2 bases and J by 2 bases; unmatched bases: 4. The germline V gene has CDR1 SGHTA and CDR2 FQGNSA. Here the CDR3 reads CASSLWLADTDTQYF. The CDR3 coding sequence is TGTGCCAGCAGCTTATGGCTAGCGGACACAGATACGCAGTATTTT.

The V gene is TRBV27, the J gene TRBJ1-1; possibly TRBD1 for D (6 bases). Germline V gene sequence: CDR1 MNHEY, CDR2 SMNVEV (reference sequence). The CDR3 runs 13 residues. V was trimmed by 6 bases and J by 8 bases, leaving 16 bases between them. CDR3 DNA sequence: TGTGCCAGCAGACAATGGGGGGGCGAAGAAGCTTTCTTT. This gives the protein CASRQWGGEEAFF.

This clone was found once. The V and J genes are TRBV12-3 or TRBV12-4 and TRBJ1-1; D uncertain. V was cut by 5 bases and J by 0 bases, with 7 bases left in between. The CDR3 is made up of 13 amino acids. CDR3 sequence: CASSGLMNTEAFF. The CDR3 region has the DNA TGTGCCAGCAGTGGACTGATGAACACTGAAGCTTTCTTT.

As DNA, the CDR3 is TGTGCCAGCAGCTGGGGGACAGGGGGGACTCAAGAGACCCAGTACTTC. Translated: CASSWGTGGTQETQYF. This rearrangement joins TRBV11-2 to TRBJ2-5; TRBD1 matches 11 bases. Looked up from germline, CDR1 is SGHAT and CDR2 is FQNNGV. This CDR3 region has 16 residues. Unmatched junction bases numbered 6, after V lost 4 bases and J lost 2 bases. Together with reference TRBV11-2 and TRBJ2-5, the CDR3 gives the full variable domain: EAGVAQSPRYKIIEKRQSVAFWCNPISGHATLYWYQQILGQGPKLLIQFQNNGVVDDSQLPKDRFSAERLKGVDSTLKIQPAKLEDSAVYLCASSWGTGGTQETQYFGPGTRLLVL.

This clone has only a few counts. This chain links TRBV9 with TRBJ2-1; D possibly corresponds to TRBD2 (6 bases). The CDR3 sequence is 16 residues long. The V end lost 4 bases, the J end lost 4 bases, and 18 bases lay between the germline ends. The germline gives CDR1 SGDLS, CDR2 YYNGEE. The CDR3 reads CASSLPGGVVYNEQFF. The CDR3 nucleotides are TGTGCCAGCAGCCTCCCGGGCGGGGTAGTTTACAATGAGCAGTTCTTC. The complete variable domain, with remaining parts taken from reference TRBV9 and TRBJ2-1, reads DSGVTQTPKHLITATGQRVTLRCSPRSGDLSVYWYQQSLDQGLQFLIQYYNGEERAKGNILERFSAQQFPDLHSELNLSSLELGDSALYFCASSLPGGVVYNEQFFGPGTRLTVL.

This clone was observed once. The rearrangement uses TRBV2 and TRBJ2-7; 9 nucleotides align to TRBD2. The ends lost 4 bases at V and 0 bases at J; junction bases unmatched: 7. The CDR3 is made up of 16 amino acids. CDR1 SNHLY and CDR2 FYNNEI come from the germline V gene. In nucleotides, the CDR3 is TGTGCCAGCAGTGGGGGGCTAGCGGGGAACTCCTACGAGCAGTACTTC. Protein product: CASSGGLAGNSYEQYF.

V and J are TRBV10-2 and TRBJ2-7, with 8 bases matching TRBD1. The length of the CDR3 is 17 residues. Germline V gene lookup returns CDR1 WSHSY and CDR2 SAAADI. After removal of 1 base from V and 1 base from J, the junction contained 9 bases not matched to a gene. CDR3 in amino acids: CASSEWLGQAPSYEQYF. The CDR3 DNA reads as TGCGCCAGCAGTGAGTGGTTGGGACAGGCCCCGTCCTACGAGCAGTACTTC.

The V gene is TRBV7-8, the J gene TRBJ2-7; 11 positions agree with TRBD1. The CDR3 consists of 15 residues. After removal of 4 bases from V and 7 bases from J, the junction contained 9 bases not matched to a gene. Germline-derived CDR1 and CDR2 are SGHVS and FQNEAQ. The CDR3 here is CASSSPDRGQKEQYF. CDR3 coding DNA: TGTGCCAGCAGCTCCCCGGACAGGGGGCAGAAAGAGCAGTACTTC.

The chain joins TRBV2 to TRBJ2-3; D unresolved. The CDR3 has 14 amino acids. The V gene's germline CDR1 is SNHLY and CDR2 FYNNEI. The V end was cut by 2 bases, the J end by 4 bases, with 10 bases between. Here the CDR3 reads CASSELFESDTQYF. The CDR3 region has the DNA TGTGCCAGCAGTGAACTGTTCGAGTCAGATACGCAGTATTTT.

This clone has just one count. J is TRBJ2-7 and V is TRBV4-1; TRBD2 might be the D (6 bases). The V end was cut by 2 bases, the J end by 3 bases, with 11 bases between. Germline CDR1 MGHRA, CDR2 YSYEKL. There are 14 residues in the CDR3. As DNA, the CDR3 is TGCGCCAGCAGCCAACCCGGGACTTACTACGAGCAGTACTTC. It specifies CASSQPGTYYEQYF.

The CDR3: CASSFPYGGGNTIYF. The CDR3 DNA sequence: TGTGCCAGCAGCTTTCCGTACGGCGGTGGAAACACCATATATTTT. The rearrangement uses TRBV11-3 and TRBJ1-3, with D unresolved. Deletions cut 3 bases from V and 3 bases from J, with 12 bases between. Looked up from germline, CDR1 is SGHNT and CDR2 is YENEEA. The CDR3 has 15 amino acids.

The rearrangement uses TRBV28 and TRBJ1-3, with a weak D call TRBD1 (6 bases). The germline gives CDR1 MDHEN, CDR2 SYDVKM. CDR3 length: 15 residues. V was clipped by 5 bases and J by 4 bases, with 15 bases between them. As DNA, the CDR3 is TGTGCCAGCAGTGTGGTCAGGGGCGAAGGAAACACCATATATTTT. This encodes CASSVVRGEGNTIYF.

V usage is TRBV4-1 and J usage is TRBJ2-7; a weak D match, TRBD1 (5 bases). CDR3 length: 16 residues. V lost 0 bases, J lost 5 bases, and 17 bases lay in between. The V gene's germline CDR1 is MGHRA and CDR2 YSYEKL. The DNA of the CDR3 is TGCGCCAGCAGCCAAGATAGGGGCAGATTCCCCCACGAGCAGTACTTC. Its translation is CASSQDRGRFPHEQYF.

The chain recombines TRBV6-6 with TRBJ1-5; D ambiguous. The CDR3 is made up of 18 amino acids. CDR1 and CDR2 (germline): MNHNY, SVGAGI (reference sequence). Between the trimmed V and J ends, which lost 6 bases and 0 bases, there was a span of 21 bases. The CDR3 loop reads CASSRTAGQAYSNQPQHF. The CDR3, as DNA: TGTGCCAGCAGCCGAACGGCTGGGCAGGCCTATAGCAATCAGCCCCAGCATTTT.

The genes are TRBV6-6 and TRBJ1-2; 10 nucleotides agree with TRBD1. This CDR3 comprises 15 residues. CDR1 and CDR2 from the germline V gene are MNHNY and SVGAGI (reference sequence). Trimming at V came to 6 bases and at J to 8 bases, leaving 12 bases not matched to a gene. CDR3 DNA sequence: TGTGCCAGCAGAACGGGGACAGGGGAACATCGAGGCTACACCTTC. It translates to CASRTGTGEHRGYTF.

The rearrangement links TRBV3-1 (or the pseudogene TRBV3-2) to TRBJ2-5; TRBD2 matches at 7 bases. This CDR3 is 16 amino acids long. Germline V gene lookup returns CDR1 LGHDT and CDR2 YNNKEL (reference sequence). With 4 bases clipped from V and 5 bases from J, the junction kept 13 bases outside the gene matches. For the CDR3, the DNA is TGTGCCAGCAGCCCGGGGTGGCGGGGGTTGAAGGAGACCCAGTACTTC. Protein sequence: CASSPGWRGLKETQYF.

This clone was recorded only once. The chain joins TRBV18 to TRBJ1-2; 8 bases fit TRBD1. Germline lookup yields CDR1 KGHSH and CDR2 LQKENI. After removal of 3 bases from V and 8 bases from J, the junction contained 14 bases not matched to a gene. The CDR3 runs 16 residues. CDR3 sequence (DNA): TGTGCCAGCTCACCGACGACAGGGGAACGGGGTGGAGGCTACACCTTC. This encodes CASSPTTGERGGGYTF.

The DNA for the CDR3 is TGTGCCAGCAGGCCAACAGGGAACATTCAGTACTTC. It is translated as CASRPTGNIQYF. The genes are TRBV2 and TRBJ2-4; D perhaps matches TRBD1 (6 bases). The CDR3 sequence is 12 residues long. V was shortened by 6 bases and J by 7 bases, with 10 bases between the two germline ends. CDR1 SNHLY and CDR2 FYNNEI come from the germline V gene.

Written as DNA, the CDR3 is TGTGCCAGCAGCACCGGGACAGGGGGCTGGGGGCAAGAGACCCAGTACTTC. Encoded protein: CASSTGTGGWGQETQYF. V is TRBV7-6 and J is TRBJ2-5; the match to TRBD1 covers 12 bases. Germline V gene data show CDR1 as SGHVS and CDR2 as FNYEAQ. The CDR3 totals 17 residues. J lost 2 bases, V lost 5 bases, and 9 bases had no gene match.

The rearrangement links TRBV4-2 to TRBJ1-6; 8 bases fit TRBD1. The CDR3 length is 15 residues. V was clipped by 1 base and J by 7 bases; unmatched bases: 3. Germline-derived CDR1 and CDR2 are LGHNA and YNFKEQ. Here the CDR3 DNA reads TGTGCCAGCAGCCAAGTACAGGGGGGGAATTCACCCCTCCACTTT. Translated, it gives CASSQVQGGNSPLHF.